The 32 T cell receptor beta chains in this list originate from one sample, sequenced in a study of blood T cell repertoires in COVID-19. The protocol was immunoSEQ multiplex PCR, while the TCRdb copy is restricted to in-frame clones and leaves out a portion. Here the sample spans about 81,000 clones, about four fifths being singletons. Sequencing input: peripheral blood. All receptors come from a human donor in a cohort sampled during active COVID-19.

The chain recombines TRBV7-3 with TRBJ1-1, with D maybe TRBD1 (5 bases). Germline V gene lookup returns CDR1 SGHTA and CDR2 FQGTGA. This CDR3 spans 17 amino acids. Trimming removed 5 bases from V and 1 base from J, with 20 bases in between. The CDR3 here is CASSEVGVGRQNTEAFF. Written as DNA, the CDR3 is TGTGCCAGCAGCGAAGTAGGGGTGGGCAGACAGAACACTGAAGCTTTCTTT.

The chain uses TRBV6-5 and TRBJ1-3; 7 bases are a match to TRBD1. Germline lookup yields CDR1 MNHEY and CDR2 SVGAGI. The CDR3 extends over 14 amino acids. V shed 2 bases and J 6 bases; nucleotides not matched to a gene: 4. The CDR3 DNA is TGTGCCAGCAGTTACGGGACAGACCCAAACACCATATATTTT. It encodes CASSYGTDPNTIYF.

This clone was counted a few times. DNA for the CDR3: TGCGCCAGCAGAGAAGACAGGGGGTCGAATTCACCCCTCCACTTT. Translating it yields CASREDRGSNSPLHF. The V call is TRBV10-2, the J call TRBJ1-6; 9 bases align to TRBD1. The CDR3 is 15 amino acids. Trimming took 6 bases from V and 7 from J; bases not matched to a gene: 7. CDR1 is WSHSY, CDR2 SAAADI, per germline.

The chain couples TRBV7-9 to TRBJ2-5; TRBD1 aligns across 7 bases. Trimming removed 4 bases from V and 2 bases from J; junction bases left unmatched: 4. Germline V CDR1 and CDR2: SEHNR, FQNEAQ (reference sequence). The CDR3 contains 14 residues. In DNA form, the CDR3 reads TGTGCCAGCAGCTCTACGGGACAGCAAGAGACCCAGTACTTC. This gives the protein CASSSTGQQETQYF.

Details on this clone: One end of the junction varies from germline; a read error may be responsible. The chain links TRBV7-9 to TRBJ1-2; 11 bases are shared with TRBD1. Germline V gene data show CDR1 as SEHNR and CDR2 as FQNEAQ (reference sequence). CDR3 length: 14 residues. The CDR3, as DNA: TGTGCCGGCAGCGTGGGACAGGGGGACTATGGCTACACCTTC. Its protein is CAGSVGQGDYGYTF.

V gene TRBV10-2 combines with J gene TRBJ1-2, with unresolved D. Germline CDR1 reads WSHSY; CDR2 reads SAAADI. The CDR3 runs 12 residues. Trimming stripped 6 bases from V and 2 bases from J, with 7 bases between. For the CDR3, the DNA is TGCGCCAGCAGAGACAACAACTATGGCTACACCTTC. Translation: CASRDNNYGYTF.

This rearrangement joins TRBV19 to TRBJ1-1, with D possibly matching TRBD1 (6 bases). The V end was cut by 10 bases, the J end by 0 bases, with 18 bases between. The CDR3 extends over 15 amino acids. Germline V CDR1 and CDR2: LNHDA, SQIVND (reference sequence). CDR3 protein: CATAAGGRMNTEAFF. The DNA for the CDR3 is TGTGCCACCGCGGCCGGGGGGCGAATGAACACTGAAGCTTTCTTT. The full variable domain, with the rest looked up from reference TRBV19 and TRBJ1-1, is DGGITQSPKYLFRKEGQNVTLSCEQNLNHDAMYWYRQDPGQGLRLIYYSQIVNDFQKGDIAEGYSVSREKKESFPLTVTSAQKNPTAFYLCATAAGGRMNTEAFFGQGTRLTVV.

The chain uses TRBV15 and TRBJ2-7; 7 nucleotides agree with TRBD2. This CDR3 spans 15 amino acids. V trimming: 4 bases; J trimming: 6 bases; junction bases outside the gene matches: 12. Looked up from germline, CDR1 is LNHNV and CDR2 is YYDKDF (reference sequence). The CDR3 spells CATSTASGPTTEQYF. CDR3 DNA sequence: TGTGCCACCAGCACAGCTAGCGGTCCCACTACCGAGCAGTACTTC.

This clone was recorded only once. The CDR3 reads CASSFAGLAGPTSGDTQYF. The CDR3, as DNA: TGCGCCAGCAGCTTTGCGGGACTAGCGGGCCCGACGAGCGGGGATACGCAGTATTTT. This rearrangement joins TRBV5-1 to TRBJ2-3; 12 nucleotides match TRBD2. V shed 2 bases and J 6 bases; nucleotides not matched to a gene: 16. This CDR3 contains 19 residues. Germline V gene data show CDR1 as SGHRS and CDR2 as YFSETQ.

CDR3 region: CASSLTGEQYF. CDR3 DNA: TGTGCCAGCAGTTTAACAGGCGAGCAGTACTTC. This chain uses TRBV12-3 or TRBV12-4 with TRBJ2-7, with a possible D match to TRBD1 (5 bases). The CDR3 sequence is 11 residues long. Trimming cost V 2 bases and J 6 bases, with 5 bases left between them.

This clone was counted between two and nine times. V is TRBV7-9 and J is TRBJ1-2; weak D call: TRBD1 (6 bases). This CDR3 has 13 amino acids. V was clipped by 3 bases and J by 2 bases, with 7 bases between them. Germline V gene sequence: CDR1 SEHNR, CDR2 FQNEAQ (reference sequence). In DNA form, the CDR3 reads TGTGCCAGCAGCTTTACAGGGAACTATGGCTACACCTTC. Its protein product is CASSFTGNYGYTF.

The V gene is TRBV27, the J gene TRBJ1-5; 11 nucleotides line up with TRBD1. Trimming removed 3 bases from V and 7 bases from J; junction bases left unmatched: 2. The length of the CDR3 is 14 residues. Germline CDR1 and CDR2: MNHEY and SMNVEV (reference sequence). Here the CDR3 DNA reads TGTGCCAGCAGTTTGGGACAGGGGGGGCAGCCCCAGCATTTT. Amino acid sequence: CASSLGQGGQPQHF.

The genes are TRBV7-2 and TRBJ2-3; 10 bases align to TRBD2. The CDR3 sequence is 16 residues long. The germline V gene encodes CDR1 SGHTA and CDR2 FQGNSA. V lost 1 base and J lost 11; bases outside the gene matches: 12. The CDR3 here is CASSLGGVGTSVGQYF. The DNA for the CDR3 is TGTGCCAGCAGCTTAGGAGGGGTCGGGACTAGCGTCGGGCAGTATTTT.

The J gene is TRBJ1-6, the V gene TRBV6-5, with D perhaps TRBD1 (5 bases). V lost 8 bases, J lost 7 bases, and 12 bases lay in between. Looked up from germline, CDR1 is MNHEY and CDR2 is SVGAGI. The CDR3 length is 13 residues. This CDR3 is CASLGQANSPLHF. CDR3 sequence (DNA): TGTGCCAGCCTCGGACAAGCCAATTCACCCCTCCACTTT.

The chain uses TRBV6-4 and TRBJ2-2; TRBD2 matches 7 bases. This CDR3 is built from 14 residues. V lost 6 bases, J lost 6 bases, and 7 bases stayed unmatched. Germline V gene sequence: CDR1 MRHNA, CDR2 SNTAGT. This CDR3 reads CASRETSFAGELFF. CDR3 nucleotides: TGTGCCAGCAGAGAGACTAGCTTTGCCGGGGAGCTGTTTTTT.

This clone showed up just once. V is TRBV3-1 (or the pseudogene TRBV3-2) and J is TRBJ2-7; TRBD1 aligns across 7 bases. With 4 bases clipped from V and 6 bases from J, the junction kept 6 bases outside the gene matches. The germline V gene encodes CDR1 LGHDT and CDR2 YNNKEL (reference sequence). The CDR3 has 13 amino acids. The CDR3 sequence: CASSRRQGSEQYF. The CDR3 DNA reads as TGTGCCAGCAGCCGAAGACAGGGTAGCGAGCAGTACTTC.

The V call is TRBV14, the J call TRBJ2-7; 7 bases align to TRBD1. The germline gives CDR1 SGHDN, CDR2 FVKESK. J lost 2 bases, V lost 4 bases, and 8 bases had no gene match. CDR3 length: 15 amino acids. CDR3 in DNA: TGTGCCAGCAGCCCCCTGACAGGGATAACCTACGAGCAGTACTTC. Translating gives CASSPLTGITYEQYF.

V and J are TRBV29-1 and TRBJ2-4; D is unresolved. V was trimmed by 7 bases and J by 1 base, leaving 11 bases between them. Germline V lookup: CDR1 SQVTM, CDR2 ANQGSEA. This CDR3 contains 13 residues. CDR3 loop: CSAKVRAKNIQYF. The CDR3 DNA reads TGCAGCGCTAAAGTGAGGGCCAAAAACATTCAGTACTTC.

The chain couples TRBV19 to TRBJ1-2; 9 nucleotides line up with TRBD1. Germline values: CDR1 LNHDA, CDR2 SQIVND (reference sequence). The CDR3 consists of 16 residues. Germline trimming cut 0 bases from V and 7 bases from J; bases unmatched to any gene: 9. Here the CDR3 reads CASSIEGTGKSRGYTF. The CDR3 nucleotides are TGTGCCAGTAGTATAGAGGGGACAGGGAAGTCTCGTGGCTACACCTTC.

The CDR3 DNA sequence: TGTGCCAGCAGCCAGCCAAGGGGGACTGAAGCTTTCTTT. It codes for CASSQPRGTEAFF. V and J are TRBV9 and TRBJ1-1, with D possibly matching TRBD1 (6 bases). Trimming removed 4 bases from V and 5 bases from J, with 12 bases in between. The germline V gene has CDR1 SGDLS and CDR2 YYNGEE. The CDR3 runs 13 residues.

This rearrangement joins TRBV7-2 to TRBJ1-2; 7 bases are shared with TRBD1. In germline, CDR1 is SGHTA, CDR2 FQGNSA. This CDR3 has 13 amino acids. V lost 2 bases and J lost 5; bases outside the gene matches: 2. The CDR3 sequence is CASSLTGQYGYTF. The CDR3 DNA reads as TGTGCCAGCAGCTTAACGGGACAGTATGGCTACACCTTC. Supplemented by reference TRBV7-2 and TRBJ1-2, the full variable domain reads GAGVSQSPSNKVTEKGKDVELRCDPISGHTALYWYRQSLGQGLEFLIYFQGNSAPDKSGLPSDRFSAERTGGSVSTLTIQRTQQEDSAVYLCASSLTGQYGYTFGSGTRLTVV.

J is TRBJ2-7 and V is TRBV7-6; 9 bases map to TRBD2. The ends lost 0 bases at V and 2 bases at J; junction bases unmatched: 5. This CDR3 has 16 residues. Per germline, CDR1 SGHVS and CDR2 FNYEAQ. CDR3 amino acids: CASSLASAGGPYEQYF. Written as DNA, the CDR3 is TGTGCCAGCAGCTTAGCTTCAGCGGGGGGACCCTACGAGCAGTACTTC.

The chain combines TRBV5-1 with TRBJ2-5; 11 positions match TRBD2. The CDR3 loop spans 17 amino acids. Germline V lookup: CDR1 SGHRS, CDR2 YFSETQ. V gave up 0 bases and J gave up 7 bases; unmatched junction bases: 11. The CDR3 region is CASSLEVRVTSGVTQYF. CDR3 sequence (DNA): TGCGCCAGCAGCTTGGAAGTTCGAGTGACTAGCGGGGTGACCCAGTACTTC.

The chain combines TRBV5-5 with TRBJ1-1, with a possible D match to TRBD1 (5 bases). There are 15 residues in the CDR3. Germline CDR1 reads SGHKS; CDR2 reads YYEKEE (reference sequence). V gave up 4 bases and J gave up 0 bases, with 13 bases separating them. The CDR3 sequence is CASSRLDTLNTEAFF. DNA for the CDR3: TGTGCCAGCAGCCGCTTGGACACCTTGAACACTGAAGCTTTCTTT.

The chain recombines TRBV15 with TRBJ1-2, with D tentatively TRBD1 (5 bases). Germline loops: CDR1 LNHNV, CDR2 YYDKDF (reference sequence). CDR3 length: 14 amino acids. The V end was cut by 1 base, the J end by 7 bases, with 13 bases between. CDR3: CATSRVPGNSGYTF. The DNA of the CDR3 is TGTGCCACCAGCAGAGTTCCAGGGAATAGTGGCTACACCTTC.

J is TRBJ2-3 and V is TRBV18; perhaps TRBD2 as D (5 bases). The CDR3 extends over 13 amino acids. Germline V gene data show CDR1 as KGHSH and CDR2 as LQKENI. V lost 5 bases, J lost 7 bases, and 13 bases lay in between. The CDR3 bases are TGTGCCAGCTCAGCAGCGGAGCAAAATACGCAGTATTTT. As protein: CASSAAEQNTQYF.

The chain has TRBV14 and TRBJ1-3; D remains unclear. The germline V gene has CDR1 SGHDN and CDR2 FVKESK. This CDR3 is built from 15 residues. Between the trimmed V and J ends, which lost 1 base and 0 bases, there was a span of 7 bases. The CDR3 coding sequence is TGTGCCAGCAGCCAAGTGTCCAGCTCTGGAAACACCATATATTTT. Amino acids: CASSQVSSSGNTIYF.

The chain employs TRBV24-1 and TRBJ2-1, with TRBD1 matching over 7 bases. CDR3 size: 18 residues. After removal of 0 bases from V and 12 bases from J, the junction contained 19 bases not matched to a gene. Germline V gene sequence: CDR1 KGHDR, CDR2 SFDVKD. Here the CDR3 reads CATSDLTTRTGGLARQFF. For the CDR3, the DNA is TGTGCCACCAGTGATTTGACTACAAGGACAGGCGGGTTGGCCAGGCAGTTCTTC.

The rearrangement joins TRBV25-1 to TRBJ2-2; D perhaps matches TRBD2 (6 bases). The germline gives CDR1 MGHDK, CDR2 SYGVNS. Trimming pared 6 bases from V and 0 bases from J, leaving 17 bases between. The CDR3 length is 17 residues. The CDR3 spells CASSHSPSVANTGELFF. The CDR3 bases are TGTGCCAGCAGCCACAGCCCTAGCGTTGCGAACACCGGGGAGCTGTTTTTT.

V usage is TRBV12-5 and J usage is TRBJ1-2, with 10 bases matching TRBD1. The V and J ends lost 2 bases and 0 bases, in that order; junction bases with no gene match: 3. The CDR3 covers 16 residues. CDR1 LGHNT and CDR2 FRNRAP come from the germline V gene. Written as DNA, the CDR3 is TGTGCTAGTGGTTTGACCGGACAGGGGGCTAACTATGGCTACACCTTC. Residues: CASGLTGQGANYGYTF.

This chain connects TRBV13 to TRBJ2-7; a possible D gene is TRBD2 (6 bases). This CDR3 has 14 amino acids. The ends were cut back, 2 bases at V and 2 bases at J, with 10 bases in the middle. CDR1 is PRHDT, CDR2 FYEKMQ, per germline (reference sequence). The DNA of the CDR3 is TGTGCCAGCAGCTTATCCGGGGGAACCTACGAGCAGTACTTC. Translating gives CASSLSGGTYEQYF.

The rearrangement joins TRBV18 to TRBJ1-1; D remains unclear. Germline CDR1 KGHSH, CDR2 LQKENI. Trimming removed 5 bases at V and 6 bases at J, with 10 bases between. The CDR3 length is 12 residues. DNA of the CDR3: TGTGCCAGCTCATCTACAAGCGCTGAAGCTTTCTTT. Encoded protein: CASSSTSAEAFF.